The 18 T cell receptor beta chains listed next were all sequenced from one sample in a study of T-cell reconstitution after alpha-beta-depleted transplantation in children. This sample's TCRbeta library carried unique molecular identifier barcodes. TCRdb reanalysed the PCR reads using MiXCR and keeps one entry per CDR3 protein. Of roughly 220,000 distinct CDR3 sequences listed, around 8.4% were seen once; the top ten hold approximately 40%. The sample consisted of PBMCs, mostly from graft donor cells, taken 360 days after TCRalphabeta/CD19-depleted stem cell transplant. Every receptor here comes from a male patient between 2 and 10 years old who had a stem cell transplant for acute myeloid leukemia, so the T cells may come from the graft donor.

This clonotype was counted many times. The chain couples TRBV6-2 or TRBV6-3 to TRBJ1-1; maybe TRBD1 (5 bases). In germline, CDR1 is MNHEY, CDR2 SVGEGT. V was trimmed by 7 bases and J by 3 bases, leaving 27 bases between them. The CDR3 is 18 residues long. Here the CDR3 reads CASTYLVSRLRGDTEAFF. The DNA for the CDR3 is TGTGCCAGCACCTACTTGGTGTCCAGGCTCAGAGGGGACACTGAAGCTTTCTTT.

This clonotype was recorded many times. The gene calls are TRBV5-6 and TRBJ2-1, with 11 bases aligning to TRBD2. Germline assignment: CDR1 SGHDT and CDR2 YYEEEE. CDR3 length equals 18 residues. V gave up 2 bases and J gave up 9 bases; unmatched junction bases: 16. In DNA form, the CDR3 reads TGTGCCAGCAGCTTTCGATCCTCCTCACTAGCGGGAGTACTTGAGCAGTTCTTC. Encoded protein: CASSFRSSSLAGVLEQFF.

V gene TRBV20-1 combines with J gene TRBJ2-7; 10 positions agree with TRBD2. CDR3 length: 15 residues. The V and J ends lost 3 bases and 3 bases, in that order; junction bases with no gene match: 8. Germline lookup yields CDR1 DFQATT and CDR2 SNEGSKA (reference sequence). CDR3 region: CSASLSGGPYYEQYV. The CDR3 bases are TGCAGTGCTAGTCTTAGCGGGGGGCCCTACTACGAGCAGTACGTC.

This chain links TRBV19 with TRBJ2-7; 9 nucleotides match TRBD1. V lost 8 bases and J lost 0; bases outside the gene matches: 2. The CDR3 is 13 amino acids. CDR1 LNHDA and CDR2 SQIVND come from the germline V gene (reference sequence). The CDR3 region has the DNA TGTGCCAGTGGACAGGGGTTCTCCTACGAGCAGTACTTC. This codes for CASGQGFSYEQYF.

In this sample, this clonotype turned up a few times. The chain uses TRBV5-1 and TRBJ1-4; D remains ambiguous. Trimming cost V 4 bases and J 5 bases, with 12 bases left between them. Germline CDR1 reads SGHRS; CDR2 reads YFSETQ. The CDR3 is 14 residues long. Here the CDR3 reads CASSPLGWNEKLFF. As DNA, the CDR3 is TGCGCCAGCAGCCCGTTGGGGTGGAATGAAAAACTGTTTTTT.

This chain connects TRBV7-9 to TRBJ1-2, with D unresolved. The germline CDR1 and CDR2 sequences are SEHNR and FQNEAQ (reference sequence). V was pared by 2 bases and J by 5 bases, with 15 bases between. The CDR3 is 15 amino acids. CDR3 DNA: TGTGCCAGCAGCTTACTGCAGGCGGATAGGTATGGCTACACCTTC. Residues: CASSLLQADRYGYTF.

This clonotype was observed at least ten times. The chain links TRBV20-1 to TRBJ1-1, with D possibly TRBD1 on 6 matching bases. The CDR3 consists of 16 residues. Per germline, CDR1 DFQATT and CDR2 SNEGSKA (reference sequence). V lost 5 bases and J lost 1, with 20 bases in between. CDR3 residues: CSAFGRNRVPNTEAFF. Written as DNA, the CDR3 is TGCAGTGCTTTTGGACGCAACAGGGTGCCGAACACTGAAGCTTTCTTT.

This clonotype was seen ten or more times. The rearrangement links TRBV7-9 to TRBJ2-3; 9 nucleotides line up with TRBD2. V was pared by 4 bases and J by 4 bases, with 6 bases of the junction left unmatched. CDR3 length: 15 residues. Germline CDR1 is SEHNR and CDR2 is FQNEAQ (reference sequence). The CDR3 DNA reads as TGTGCCAGCAGCTCTGGGACTAGCCCCCCAGATACGCAGTATTTT. The encoded protein is CASSSGTSPPDTQYF.

This clonotype was seen more than once but under ten times. The gene calls are TRBV29-1 and TRBJ2-5, with D possibly matching TRBD1 (6 bases). The germline V gene has CDR1 SQVTM and CDR2 ANQGSEA. V lost 7 bases, J lost 4 bases, and 13 bases lay in between. The length of the CDR3 is 12 residues. The CDR3 loop reads CSGKGGSETQYF. CDR3 nucleotide sequence: TGCAGCGGGAAAGGGGGATCAGAGACCCAGTACTTC.

In its sample, this clonotype was seen many times. The chain couples TRBV12-3 or TRBV12-4 to TRBJ2-1; no clear D gene. V shed 2 bases and J shed 7 bases, with 6 bases lying between them. This CDR3 is built from 12 residues. The CDR3 region is CASSLNGNEQFF. The CDR3 coding sequence is TGTGCCAGCAGTTTAAACGGGAATGAGCAGTTCTTC.

This clonotype was recorded at least ten times. V is TRBV3-1 and J is TRBJ2-1; D is possibly TRBD2 (6 bases). This CDR3 is built from 16 residues. The V gene's germline CDR1 is LGHDT and CDR2 YNNKEL (reference sequence). The V and J ends lost 0 bases and 4 bases respectively, with 13 bases between them. In DNA form, the CDR3 reads TGTGCCAGCAGCCAAGATCGGGGGACGGTGTACAATGAGCAGTTCTTC. Translated: CASSQDRGTVYNEQFF.

The V gene is TRBV4-3, the J gene TRBJ2-1; D is uncertain. Per germline, CDR1 LGHNA and CDR2 YSLEER. CDR3 size: 14 residues. V dropped 2 bases and J dropped 3 bases, with 8 bases sitting between them. The chain's CDR3 is CASSQRAGYNEQFF. Here the CDR3 DNA reads TGCGCCAGCAGCCAAAGGGCCGGCTACAATGAGCAGTTCTTC.

This clonotype was observed a few times. A read error may produce the germline difference seen at one junction end. The V gene is TRBV7-7, the J gene TRBJ2-1, with 7 positions matching TRBD1. CDR1 and CDR2 from the germline V gene are SSHAT and FNYEAQ (reference sequence). The CDR3 loop spans 13 amino acids. In DNA form, the CDR3 reads TGTGCTAGCAGCTCCGTACAGGGGAATGAGCAGTTCTTC. It yields the protein CASSSVQGNEQFF.

The J gene is TRBJ2-7, the V gene TRBV10-3, with 9 bases that match TRBD1. CDR3 length equals 13 residues. The V segment lost 6 bases and the J segment 4 bases; nucleotides outside the gene matches: 4. Germline V gives CDR1 ENHRY, CDR2 SYGVKD. The CDR3 sequence: CAIRRDREYEQYF. The CDR3 nucleotides are TGTGCCATCAGAAGGGACAGGGAATACGAGCAGTACTTC.

This clonotype showed up many times. The genes are TRBV25-1 and TRBJ1-3; D is unclear. In germline, CDR1 is MGHDK, CDR2 SYGVNS. The V gene lost 5 bases and the J gene lost 1 base, with 9 bases spanning the gap. The CDR3 runs to 14 residues. CDR3 DNA sequence: TGTGCCAGCAGTCCGTCAGTGTCTGGAAACACCATATATTTT. Translation: CASSPSVSGNTIYF.

In this sample, this clonotype turned up a few times. The V call is TRBV10-3, the J call TRBJ2-5; perhaps TRBD1 as D (6 bases). The CDR3 has 14 residues. CDR1 and CDR2 (germline): ENHRY, SYGVKD. V lost 4 bases and J lost 1, with 10 bases in between. CDR3 in DNA: TGTGCCATCAGTGCAAGACAGGCCCAAGAGACCCAGTACTTC. It translates to CAISARQAQETQYF.

This clonotype occurred a few times. This rearrangement joins TRBV4-3 to TRBJ1-2; 7 bases are shared with TRBD1. The CDR3 runs to 16 residues. Germline V lookup: CDR1 LGHNA, CDR2 YSLEER. Losses at the gene ends were 1 base for V and 4 bases for J; bases not matched to a gene: 9. The CDR3, as DNA: TGCGCCAGCAGCCAAGTAACAGGGGCTTCGGTCTATGGCTACACCTTC. Translated, it gives CASSQVTGASVYGYTF.

This clonotype appeared many times. The chain links TRBV20-1 to TRBJ2-1; 9 bases align to TRBD1. V shed 5 bases, J shed 9 bases, and the junction held 11 bases outside the gene matches. The CDR3 contains 14 residues. CDR1 and CDR2 (germline): DFQATT, SNEGSKA (reference sequence). For the CDR3, the DNA is TGCAGTGCTGGCGGGACAGGGCCAACGGGTGAGCAGTTCTTC. This translates into CSAGGTGPTGEQFF.